This TCR beta chain was sequenced during a study of T cells in tuberculosis. Overall study results and limits: Active tuberculosis patients had shorter CDR3-alpha; the beta difference was nonsignificant.

Libraries were prepared by immunoSEQ multiplex PCR; TCRdb keeps only in-frame clonotypes and omits some of them. Of about 25,000 clones in the sample, 95% to 96% are singletons; the top ten hold 9% to 9.5%. On this clone: The antigen is undetermined.

The CDR3 is 14 amino acids. The V gene's germline CDR1 is SGHRS and CDR2 YFSETQ. V shed 4 bases, J shed 6 bases, and the junction held 6 bases outside the gene matches. The sample comprised PBMCs. The V and J genes are TRBV5-1 and TRBJ2-1, with 8 bases matching TRBD2. The sequence derives from a donor between 10 and 35 years old with latent tuberculosis or without tuberculosis infection. In DNA, the CDR3 is TGCGCCAGCAGCCCGGAGCGGGGGCTCAATGAGCAGTTCTTC. This sequence encodes CASSPERGLNEQFF.